This T cell receptor beta chain was profiled in a study of T cells in Graves' hyperthyroidism and ophthalmopathy. Study results and limitations: Ophthalmopathy and stable hyperthyroidism were told apart by a 13 V-J model.

RNA transcripts were the template for amplifying TCR beta CDR3 regions. When the TCR CDR3 underwent first-round RT-PCR, the HTBI primer set was used. TCRdb called the multiplex PCR reads again in MiXCR, with one record for every CDR3 protein. The sample holds some 600,000 distinct CDR3 sequences, about 15% seen once. This clonotype turned up a few times. Its specificity is not known. On the basis of clinical symptoms, serum thyroxine and TRAb, thyroid ultrasound and orbital computed tomography, diagnoses were made. This blood was taken when hyperthyroidism was first diagnosed, before any ophthalmopathy symptoms existed. From germline, CDR1 is SGHVS and CDR2 FNYEAQ. The V and J ends lost 1 base and 1 base, in that order; junction bases with no gene match: 6. The CDR3 is 17 residues long.

The sample consisted of blood. The clonotype originates from a woman aged 25 to 45 with Graves' hyperthyroidism that later progressed to Graves' ophthalmopathy. This chain joins TRBV7-6 and TRBJ2-1, with 8 bases lining up with TRBD2. CDR3 in DNA: TGTGCCAGCAGCTTAGATGCCAGCGGGAGTTCCTACAATGAGCAGTTCTTC. Residues: CASSLDASGSSYNEQFF.